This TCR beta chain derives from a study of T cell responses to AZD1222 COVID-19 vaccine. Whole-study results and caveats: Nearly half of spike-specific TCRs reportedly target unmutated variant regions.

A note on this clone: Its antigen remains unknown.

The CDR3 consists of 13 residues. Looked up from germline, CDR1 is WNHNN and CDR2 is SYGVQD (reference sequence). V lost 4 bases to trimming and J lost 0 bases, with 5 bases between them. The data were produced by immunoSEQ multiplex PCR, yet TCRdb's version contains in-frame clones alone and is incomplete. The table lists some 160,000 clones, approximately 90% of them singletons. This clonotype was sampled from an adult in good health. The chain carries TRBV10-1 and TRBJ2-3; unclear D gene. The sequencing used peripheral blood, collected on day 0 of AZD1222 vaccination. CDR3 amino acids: CASSAGSTDTQYF. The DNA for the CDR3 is TGCGCCAGCAGTGCTGGTAGCACAGATACGCAGTATTTT.